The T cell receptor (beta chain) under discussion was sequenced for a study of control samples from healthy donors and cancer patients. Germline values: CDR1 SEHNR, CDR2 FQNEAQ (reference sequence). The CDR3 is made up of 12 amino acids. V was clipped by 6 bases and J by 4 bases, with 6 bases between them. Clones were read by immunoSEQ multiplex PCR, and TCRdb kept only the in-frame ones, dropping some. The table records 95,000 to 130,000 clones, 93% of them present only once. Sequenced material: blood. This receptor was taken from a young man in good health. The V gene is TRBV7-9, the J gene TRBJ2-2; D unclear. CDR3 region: CASSRGTGELFF. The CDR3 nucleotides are TGTGCCAGCAGTCGAGGCACCGGGGAGCTGTTTTTT.